One and the same sample provided the 31 T cell receptor beta chains below, sequenced in a study of blood T cell repertoires in COVID-19. The table came from immunoSEQ multiplex PCR; TCRdb's copy has only in-frame clones and leaves some out. The table lists roughly 100,000 clones, 85% to 90% of them singletons. Source material: peripheral blood. The receptors originated from a man aged 50-59 years with acute or convalescent COVID-19.

The V and J genes are TRBV21-1 and TRBJ1-5; the table's D call of TRBD1 was not tested on the DNA. TRBV21-1 is a pseudogene locus. This CDR3 is built from 15 residues. The CDR3 region has the DNA TGTGCCAGCAGCAAAACGGCAGGGGGCAAGCAGCCCCAGCATTTT. This sequence encodes CASSKTAGGKQPQHF.

The chain couples TRBV27 to TRBJ1-1, with D possibly being TRBD1 (5 bases). CDR1 MNHEY and CDR2 SMNVEV come from the germline V gene (reference sequence). V was cut by 0 bases and J by 8 bases, with 10 bases left in between. CDR3 size: 13 residues. The DNA for the CDR3 is TGTGCCAGCAGTTTATCGGGGGGGTCAGAAGCTTTCTTT. This gives the protein CASSLSGGSEAFF.

The chain carries TRBV15 and TRBJ2-3; 7 bases map to TRBD2. The J segment lost 1 base and the V segment lost 2 bases, leaving 3 bases of the junction unmatched. CDR1 is LNHNV and CDR2 is YYDKDF in the germline V gene (reference sequence). CDR3 length: 15 residues. CDR3 DNA sequence: TGTGCCACCAGCAGAAAGCTAGCGGGCACAGATACGCAGTATTTT. Its translation: CATSRKLAGTDTQYF.

The rearrangement joins TRBV19 to TRBJ2-7; D gene uncertain. Germline-derived CDR1 and CDR2 are LNHDA and SQIVND (reference sequence). Between the trimmed V and J ends, which lost 3 bases and 2 bases, there was a span of 8 bases. The length of the CDR3 is 13 residues. The CDR3 coding sequence is TGTGCCAGTAGTATGACACAAACCTACGAGCAGTACTTC. It is translated as CASSMTQTYEQYF. The full variable domain, completed using reference TRBV19 and TRBJ2-7, is DGGITQSPKYLFRKEGQNVTLSCEQNLNHDAMYWYRQDPGQGLRLIYYSQIVNDFQKGDIAEGYSVSREKKESFPLTVTSAQKNPTAFYLCASSMTQTYEQYFGPGTRLTVT.

This rearrangement joins TRBV11-2 to TRBJ1-2, with 9 nucleotides matching TRBD1. Germline V gives CDR1 SGHAT, CDR2 FQNNGV. The CDR3 totals 14 residues. The trim removed 2 bases at V and 6 bases at J, leaving 4 bases unmatched. CDR3 amino acids: CASSLTGQGDGYTF. CDR3 DNA: TGTGCCAGCAGCTTAACGGGACAGGGAGATGGCTACACCTTC.

This chain joins TRBV19 and TRBJ1-4, with 7 bases aligning to TRBD1. The CDR3 runs to 15 residues. Germline V gene lookup returns CDR1 LNHDA and CDR2 SQIVND (reference sequence). Trimming removed 1 base from V and 7 bases from J; junction bases left unmatched: 6. The CDR3 bases are TGTGCCAGTAGTATAGGGTCCAGGGGGAGTGAAAAACTGTTTTTT. Encoded protein: CASSIGSRGSEKLFF.

The chain employs TRBV7-9 and TRBJ2-1; TRBD1 matches 9 bases. The CDR3 covers 15 residues. Trimming cost V 4 bases and J 6 bases; bases outside gene matches: 7. CDR1 SEHNR and CDR2 FQNEAQ come from the germline V gene (reference sequence). The CDR3: CASSSGGDRANEQFF. In DNA form, the CDR3 reads TGTGCCAGCAGCTCAGGAGGGGACAGGGCCAATGAGCAGTTCTTC.

This chain links TRBV7-8 with TRBJ2-5; D is undetermined. The germline V gene has CDR1 SGHVS and CDR2 FQNEAQ. CDR3 length equals 12 residues. The V end was cut by 4 bases, the J end by 7 bases, with 10 bases between. The CDR3, as DNA: TGTGCCAGCAGCTCTATCCCGGGGACCCAGTACTTC. Translating gives CASSSIPGTQYF.

This chain's CDR3 is CASSFGTANTGELFF. CDR3 coding DNA: TGTGCCAGCAGTTTCGGGACAGCGAACACCGGGGAGCTGTTTTTT. V and J are TRBV27 and TRBJ2-2; TRBD1 aligns across 7 bases. The germline V gene has CDR1 MNHEY and CDR2 SMNVEV (reference sequence). The CDR3 is 15 amino acids. The V and J ends lost 3 bases and 0 bases, in that order; junction bases with no gene match: 1.

V and J are TRBV7-3 and TRBJ1-1; 12 positions agree with TRBD1. This CDR3 comprises 14 residues. J gave up 8 bases and V 2 bases, and 3 bases lay outside the gene matches. Germline V lookup: CDR1 SGHTA, CDR2 FQGTGA. CDR3 bases: TGTGCCAGCAGCTTATCCGGGACAGGGGGCGAAGCTTTCTTT. It yields the protein CASSLSGTGGEAFF.

This chain uses TRBV6-5 with TRBJ1-2; 8 bases map to TRBD1. With 2 bases clipped from V and 6 bases from J, the junction kept 11 bases outside the gene matches. The germline V gene encodes CDR1 MNHEY and CDR2 SVGAGI. This CDR3 is built from 16 residues. The CDR3 reads CASSYRGQGPYDGYTF. The CDR3 bases are TGTGCCAGCAGTTACCGCGGACAGGGCCCCTACGATGGCTACACCTTC.

The chain links TRBV3-1 (or the pseudogene TRBV3-2) to TRBJ2-7, with TRBD2 matching 8 bases. Germline CDR1 LGHDT, CDR2 YNNKEL (reference sequence). The CDR3 runs to 15 residues. V was clipped by 0 bases and J by 4 bases; unmatched bases: 5. In DNA form, the CDR3 reads TGTGCCAGCAGCCAAGATCTAGCGGGCGATTACGAGCAGTACTTC. This sequence encodes CASSQDLAGDYEQYF.

This clone was counted between two and nine times. This chain links TRBV19 with TRBJ1-4, with TRBD1 matching 9 bases. The junction had 7 bases not matched to a gene; V was cut back by 9 bases and J by 8 bases. The V gene's germline CDR1 is LNHDA and CDR2 SQIVND (reference sequence). The CDR3 has 13 amino acids. The CDR3 region is CASKGQGYEKLFF. CDR3 nucleotide sequence: TGTGCCAGCAAGGGACAGGGATACGAAAAACTGTTTTTT.

The gene calls are TRBV1 and TRBJ1-6. TRBV1 represents a pseudogene. The CDR3 length is 14 residues. In DNA form, the CDR3 reads TGCACCAGCAGTCAGGAGGGATCTCATTCACCCCTCCACTTT. Translation gives CTSSQEGSHSPLHF.

The rearrangement uses TRBV9 and TRBJ1-4; 8 nucleotides align to TRBD1. The CDR3 contains 16 residues. In germline, CDR1 is SGDLS, CDR2 YYNGEE. V dropped 4 bases and J dropped 5; count of bases not matched to a gene: 10. The DNA for the CDR3 is TGTGCCAGCAGCCCCACCCGGGACAGGACAAATGAAAAACTGTTTTTT. Translated: CASSPTRDRTNEKLFF.

The chain is built from TRBV7-9 and TRBJ1-1; the D gene is possibly TRBD1 (6 bases). V was clipped by 1 base and J by 3 bases, with 15 bases between them. Germline V gene lookup returns CDR1 SEHNR and CDR2 FQNEAQ (reference sequence). The CDR3 runs to 16 residues. The CDR3 DNA reads TGTGCCAGCAGCTTAGATCCAGGGGCCGGCCACACTGAAGCTTTCTTT. Its translation is CASSLDPGAGHTEAFF. The full variable domain, rest sourced from reference TRBV7-9 and TRBJ1-1, is DTGVSQNPRHKITKRGQNVTFRCDPISEHNRLYWYRQTLGQGPEFLTYFQNEAQLEKSRLLSDRFSAERPKGSFSTLEIQRTEQGDSAMYLCASSLDPGAGHTEAFFGQGTRLTVV.

In its sample, this clone was seen a few times. V and J are TRBV27 and TRBJ2-5, with a weak D call TRBD1 (6 bases). The germline V gene has CDR1 MNHEY and CDR2 SMNVEV (reference sequence). The V end lost 6 bases, the J end lost 5 bases, and 22 bases lay between the germline ends. This CDR3 comprises 16 residues. The CDR3 DNA follows: TGTGCCAGCAGCCTTAGGGGGACGCCCACGAGTGAGACCCAGTACTTC. Translating it yields CASSLRGTPTSETQYF.

This chain joins TRBV5-8 and TRBJ1-5; D is possibly TRBD1 (5 bases). In germline, CDR1 is SGHTS, CDR2 YDEGEE. The CDR3 is 14 amino acids. V was clipped by 0 bases and J by 7 bases, with 11 bases between them. The chain's CDR3 is CASSLALRVQPQHF. The CDR3 DNA reads TGTGCCAGCAGCTTGGCCCTCAGGGTCCAGCCCCAGCATTTT.

This clone was seen a few times. This chain links TRBV10-3 with TRBJ2-7; TRBD1 matches at 8 bases. CDR3 length equals 18 residues. Germline V gene lookup returns CDR1 ENHRY and CDR2 SYGVKD. Losses at the gene ends were 3 bases for V and 0 bases for J; bases not matched to a gene: 13. CDR3 loop: CAISERPGQATSSYEQYF. CDR3 nucleotide sequence: TGTGCCATCAGTGAACGACCGGGACAGGCGACTAGCTCCTACGAGCAGTACTTC.

This clone has more than one count but fewer than ten. The chain joins TRBV19 to TRBJ1-4, with 7 bases identical to TRBD1. The CDR3 consists of 14 residues. V dropped 4 bases and J dropped 8; count of bases not matched to a gene: 7. Looked up from germline, CDR1 is LNHDA and CDR2 is SQIVND (reference sequence). CDR3 bases: TGTGCCAGTAGTACACGACAGGGAGGCGAAAAACTGTTTTTT. Amino acid sequence: CASSTRQGGEKLFF.

V gene TRBV18 combines with J gene TRBJ2-5, with TRBD2 as a possible D gene (5 bases). There are 15 residues in the CDR3. Germline CDR1 is KGHSH and CDR2 is LQKENI. The germline V and J ends were trimmed by 2 bases and 2 bases, with 12 bases remaining between them. CDR3 DNA: TGTGCCAGCTCACCAGGCGGCGGACTTCAAGAGACCCAGTACTTC. Translated, it gives CASSPGGGLQETQYF.

This chain uses TRBV11-2 with TRBJ2-7; D is perhaps TRBD2 (5 bases). CDR1 is SGHAT, CDR2 FQNNGV, per germline. The CDR3 consists of 16 residues. The germline V and J ends were trimmed by 1 base and 3 bases, with 16 bases remaining between them. Here the CDR3 DNA reads TGTGCCAGCAGCTTAGGGTCTAGCTCCGGGGTCTACGAGCAGTACTTC. Translated, it gives CASSLGSSSGVYEQYF.

To note about this clone: Other DNA variants within this sample encode the same CDR3. The V call is TRBV14, the J call TRBJ2-7, with 8 nucleotides matching TRBD1. The V gene end was trimmed by 1 base and the J gene end by 4 bases; junction bases not matched to a gene: 3. CDR1 is SGHDN, CDR2 FVKESK, per germline. CDR3 length equals 14 residues. The CDR3, as DNA: TGTGCCAGCAGCCAAGGACAGGGGCCTTACGAGCAGTACTTC. Encoded protein: CASSQGQGPYEQYF. Supplemented by reference TRBV14 and TRBJ2-7, the full variable domain reads EAGVTQFPSHSVIEKGQTVTLRCDPISGHDNLYWYRRVMGKEIKFLLHFVKESKQDESGMPNNRFLAERTGGTYSTLKVQPAELEDSGVYFCASSQGQGPYEQYFGPGTRLTVT.

The chain couples TRBV2 to TRBJ2-7; 9 bases align to TRBD2. The CDR3 length is 14 residues. Per the germline V gene, CDR1 is SNHLY and CDR2 is FYNNEI. Trimming took 6 bases from V and 2 from J; bases not matched to a gene: 5. CDR3 loop: CASREAGGAYEQYF. Here the CDR3 DNA reads TGTGCCAGCAGGGAGGCGGGAGGGGCCTACGAGCAGTACTTC.

This chain links TRBV18 with TRBJ2-2; the match to TRBD2 covers 8 bases. V lost 3 bases to trimming and J lost 0 bases; unmatched junction nucleotides: 9. Germline CDR1 is KGHSH and CDR2 is LQKENI. The CDR3 has 18 residues. The CDR3 loop reads CASSPLTASGSNTGELFF. In DNA, the CDR3 is TGTGCCAGCTCACCTCTAACGGCTAGCGGGTCGAACACCGGGGAGCTGTTTTTT.

The rearrangement uses TRBV19 and TRBJ1-5; TRBD1 agrees at 9 bases. Germline V CDR1 and CDR2: LNHDA, SQIVND (reference sequence). V gave up 6 bases and J gave up 8 bases; unmatched junction bases: 5. CDR3 length: 13 residues. CDR3 DNA sequence: TGTGCCAGTAGACAGGGGGCGGTGGAGCCCCAGCATTTT. This translates into CASRQGAVEPQHF. The variable domain in full, with the rest retrieved from reference TRBV19 and TRBJ1-5, is DGGITQSPKYLFRKEGQNVTLSCEQNLNHDAMYWYRQDPGQGLRLIYYSQIVNDFQKGDIAEGYSVSREKKESFPLTVTSAQKNPTAFYLCASRQGAVEPQHFGDGTRLSIL.

This clone was seen a single time. The V call is TRBV2, the J call TRBJ2-5; a possible D gene is TRBD2 (6 bases). From germline, CDR1 is SNHLY and CDR2 FYNNEI. This CDR3 comprises 16 residues. Deletions cut 3 bases from V and 5 bases from J, with 19 bases between. CDR3 in amino acids: CASSETLGLRGETQYF. CDR3 DNA sequence: TGTGCCAGCAGTGAGACTCTGGGACTCCGCGGGGAGACCCAGTACTTC.

The chain joins TRBV9 to TRBJ1-2, with TRBD1 as a possible D gene (6 bases). This CDR3 spans 14 amino acids. Between the trimmed V and J ends, which lost 3 bases and 3 bases, there was a span of 12 bases. The V gene's germline CDR1 is SGDLS and CDR2 YYNGEE. The CDR3 nucleotides read TGTGCCAGCAGCGCCGATCCAGGGGACTATGGCTACACCTTC. Protein: CASSADPGDYGYTF.

The CDR3 nucleotides read TGCGCCAGCAGCTTGGCCCTAAGCTGGGCCTATGGCTACACCTTC. Its protein is CASSLALSWAYGYTF. This chain joins TRBV5-1 and TRBJ1-2; D is unresolved. The CDR3 contains 15 residues. The germline gives CDR1 SGHRS, CDR2 YFSETQ. Between the trimmed V and J ends, which lost 0 bases and 4 bases, there was a span of 13 bases.

As to this clone: The junction departs from the called germline gene at one end, perhaps through a read error. The rearrangement joins TRBV4-1 to TRBJ1-4; unclear D gene. Per germline, CDR1 MGHRA and CDR2 YSYEKL. The CDR3 length is 15 residues. CDR3 nucleotides: TGCGCCAGCAGCCAAGTTGGGGAGGGTAGGGAAAAACTGTCTTTT. It encodes CASSQVGEGREKLSF.

The chain is built from TRBV29-1 and TRBJ1-3, with D possibly being TRBD1 (5 bases). V was clipped by 4 bases and J by 3 bases, with 13 bases between them. CDR3 length: 14 residues. CDR1 and CDR2 (germline): SQVTM, ANQGSEA. The CDR3 DNA is TGCAGCGTTGTATGGGGGGGAGGTGGAAACACCATATATTTT. This codes for CSVVWGGGGNTIYF.